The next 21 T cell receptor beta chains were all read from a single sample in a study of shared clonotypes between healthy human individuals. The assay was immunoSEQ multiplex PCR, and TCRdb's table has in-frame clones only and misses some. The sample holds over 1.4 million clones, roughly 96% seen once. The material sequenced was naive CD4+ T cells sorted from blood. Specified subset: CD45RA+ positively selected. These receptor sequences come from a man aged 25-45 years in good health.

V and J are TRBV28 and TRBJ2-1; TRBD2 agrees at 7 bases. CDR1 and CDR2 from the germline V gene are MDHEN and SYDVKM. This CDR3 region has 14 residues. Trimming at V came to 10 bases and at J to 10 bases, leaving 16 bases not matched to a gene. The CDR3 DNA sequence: TGTGCCACCATGAGTTGGGAGGGACGCGGAGAGCAGTTCTTC. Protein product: CATMSWEGRGEQFF.

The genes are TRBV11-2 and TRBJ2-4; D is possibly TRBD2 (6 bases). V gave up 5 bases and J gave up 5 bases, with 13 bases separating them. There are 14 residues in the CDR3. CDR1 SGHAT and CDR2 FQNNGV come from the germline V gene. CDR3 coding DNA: TGTGCCAGCAGCCCCCGGGACTGGCAAAACATTCAGTACTTC. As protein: CASSPRDWQNIQYF.

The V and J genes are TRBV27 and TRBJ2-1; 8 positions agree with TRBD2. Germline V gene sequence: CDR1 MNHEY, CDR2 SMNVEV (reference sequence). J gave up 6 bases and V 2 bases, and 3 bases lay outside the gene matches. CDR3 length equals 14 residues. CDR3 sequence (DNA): TGTGCCAGCAGTTTAAAGCGGGAGTTCAATGAGCAGTTCTTC. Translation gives CASSLKREFNEQFF.

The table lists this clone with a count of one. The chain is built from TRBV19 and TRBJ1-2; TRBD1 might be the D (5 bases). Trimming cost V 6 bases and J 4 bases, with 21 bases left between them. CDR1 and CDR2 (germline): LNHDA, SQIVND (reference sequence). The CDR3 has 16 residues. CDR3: CASRGQGTAWGYGYTF. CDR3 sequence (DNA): TGTGCCAGTAGAGGGCAGGGAACAGCCTGGGGCTATGGCTACACCTTC.

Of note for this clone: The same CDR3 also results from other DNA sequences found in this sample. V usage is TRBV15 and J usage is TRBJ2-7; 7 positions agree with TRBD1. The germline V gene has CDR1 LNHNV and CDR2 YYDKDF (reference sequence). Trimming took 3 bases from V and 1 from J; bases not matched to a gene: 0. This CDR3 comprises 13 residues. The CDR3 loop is CATSRDRSYEQYF. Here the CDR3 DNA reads TGTGCCACCAGCAGGGACAGGTCCTACGAGCAGTACTTC.

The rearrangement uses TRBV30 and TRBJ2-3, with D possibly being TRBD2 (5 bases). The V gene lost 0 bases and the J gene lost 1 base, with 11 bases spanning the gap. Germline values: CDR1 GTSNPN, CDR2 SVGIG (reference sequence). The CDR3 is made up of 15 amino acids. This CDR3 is CAWSVLVRGTDTQYF. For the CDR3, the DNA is TGTGCCTGGAGTGTATTAGTGCGGGGCACAGATACGCAGTATTTT.

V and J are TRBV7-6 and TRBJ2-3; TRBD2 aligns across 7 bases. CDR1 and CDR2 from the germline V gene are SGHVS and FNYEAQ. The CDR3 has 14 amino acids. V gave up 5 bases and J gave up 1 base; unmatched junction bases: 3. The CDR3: CASSPREGTDTQYF. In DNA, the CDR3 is TGTGCCAGCAGCCCTCGGGAGGGCACAGATACGCAGTATTTT.

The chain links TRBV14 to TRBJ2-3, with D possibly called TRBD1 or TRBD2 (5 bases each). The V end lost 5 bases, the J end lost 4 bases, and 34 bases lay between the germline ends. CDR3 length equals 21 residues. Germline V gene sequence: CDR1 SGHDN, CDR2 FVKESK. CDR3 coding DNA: TGTGCCAGCAGCTTAACCCTTTACCGACCAACCGTAGGGACCTTGGCAGATACGCAGTATTTT. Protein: CASSLTLYRPTVGTLADTQYF.

The CDR3 region has the DNA TGTGCCAGCTCACAACAGGAAGCCTACGAGCAGTACTTC. It specifies CASSQQEAYEQYF. The V gene is TRBV18, the J gene TRBJ2-7, with D tentatively TRBD1 (5 bases). The germline gives CDR1 KGHSH, CDR2 LQKENI. V lost 4 bases, J lost 2 bases, and 9 bases lay in between. This CDR3 has 13 amino acids.

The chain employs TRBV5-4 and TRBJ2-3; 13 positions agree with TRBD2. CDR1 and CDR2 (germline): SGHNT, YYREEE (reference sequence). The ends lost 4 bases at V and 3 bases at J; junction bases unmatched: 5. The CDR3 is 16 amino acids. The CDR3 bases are TGTGCCAGCAGCACCGGACTAGCGGGAGTGACAGATACGCAGTATTTT. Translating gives CASSTGLAGVTDTQYF.

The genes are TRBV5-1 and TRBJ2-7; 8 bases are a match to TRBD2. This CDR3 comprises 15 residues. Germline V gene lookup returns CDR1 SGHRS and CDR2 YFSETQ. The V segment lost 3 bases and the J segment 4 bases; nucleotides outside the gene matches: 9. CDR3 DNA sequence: TGCGCCAGCAGCTCCCAGAGCGGGAGAGGGTACGAGCAGTACTTC. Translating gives CASSSQSGRGYEQYF.

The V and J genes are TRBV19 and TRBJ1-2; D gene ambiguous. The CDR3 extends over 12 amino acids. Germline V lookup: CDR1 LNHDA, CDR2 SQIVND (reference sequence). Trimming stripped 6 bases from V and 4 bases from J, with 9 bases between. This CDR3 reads CASRGQTYGYTF. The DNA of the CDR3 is TGTGCCAGTAGGGGTCAGACCTATGGCTACACCTTC.

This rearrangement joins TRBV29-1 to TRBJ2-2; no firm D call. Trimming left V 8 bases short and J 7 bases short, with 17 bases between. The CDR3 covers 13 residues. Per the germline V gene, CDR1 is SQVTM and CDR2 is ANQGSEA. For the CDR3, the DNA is TGCAGCTCGGTAGGAGAGACGGGCGGGGAGCTGTTTTTT. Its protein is CSSVGETGGELFF.

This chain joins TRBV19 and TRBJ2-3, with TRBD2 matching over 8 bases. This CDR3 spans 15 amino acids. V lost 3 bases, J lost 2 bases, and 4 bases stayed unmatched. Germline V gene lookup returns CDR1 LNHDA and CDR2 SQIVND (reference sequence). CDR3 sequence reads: CASSMIAGSTDTQYF. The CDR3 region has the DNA TGTGCCAGTAGTATGATAGCGGGATCCACAGATACGCAGTATTTT.

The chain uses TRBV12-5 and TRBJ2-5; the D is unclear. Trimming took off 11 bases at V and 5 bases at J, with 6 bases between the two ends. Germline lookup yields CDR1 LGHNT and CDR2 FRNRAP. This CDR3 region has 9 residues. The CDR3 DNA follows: TGTGCTCCTGCCGAGACCCAGTACTTC. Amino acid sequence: CAPAETQYF.

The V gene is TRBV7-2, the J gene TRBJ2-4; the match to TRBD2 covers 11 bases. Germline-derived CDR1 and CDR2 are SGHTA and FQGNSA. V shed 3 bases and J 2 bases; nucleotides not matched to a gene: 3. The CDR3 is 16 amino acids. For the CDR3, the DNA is TGTGCCAGCAGCTTGGTAGCGGGAGGGACCAAAAACATTCAGTACTTC. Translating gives CASSLVAGGTKNIQYF. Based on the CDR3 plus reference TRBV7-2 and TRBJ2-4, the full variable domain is GAGVSQSPSNKVTEKGKDVELRCDPISGHTALYWYRQSLGQGLEFLIYFQGNSAPDKSGLPSDRFSAERTGGSVSTLTIQRTQQEDSAVYLCASSLVAGGTKNIQYFGAGTRLSVL.

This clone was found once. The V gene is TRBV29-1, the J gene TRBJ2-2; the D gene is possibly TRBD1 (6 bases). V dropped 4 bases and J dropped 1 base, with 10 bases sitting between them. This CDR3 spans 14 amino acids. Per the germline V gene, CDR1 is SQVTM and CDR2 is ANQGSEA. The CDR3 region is CSVAGRGNTGELFF. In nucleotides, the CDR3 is TGCAGCGTTGCGGGCAGGGGGAACACCGGGGAGCTGTTTTTT.

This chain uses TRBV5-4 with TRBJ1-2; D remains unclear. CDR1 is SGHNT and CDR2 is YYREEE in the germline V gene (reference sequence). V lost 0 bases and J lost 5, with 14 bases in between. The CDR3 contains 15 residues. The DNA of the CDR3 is TGTGCCAGCAGCTTGGGGGTCTCATTAGAATATGGCTACACCTTC. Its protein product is CASSLGVSLEYGYTF.

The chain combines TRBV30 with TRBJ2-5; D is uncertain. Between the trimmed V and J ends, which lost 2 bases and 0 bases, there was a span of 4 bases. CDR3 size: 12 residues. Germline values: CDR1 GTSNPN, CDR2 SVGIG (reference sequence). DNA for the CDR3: TGTGCCTGGAGTTCGGACCAAGAGACCCAGTACTTC. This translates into CAWSSDQETQYF.

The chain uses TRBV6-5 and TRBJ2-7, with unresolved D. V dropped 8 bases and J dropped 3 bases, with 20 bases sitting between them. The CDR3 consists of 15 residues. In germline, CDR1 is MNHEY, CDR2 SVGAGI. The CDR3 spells CASSSYRAGDYEQYF. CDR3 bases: TGTGCCAGCTCTTCATATCGGGCAGGCGACTACGAGCAGTACTTC.

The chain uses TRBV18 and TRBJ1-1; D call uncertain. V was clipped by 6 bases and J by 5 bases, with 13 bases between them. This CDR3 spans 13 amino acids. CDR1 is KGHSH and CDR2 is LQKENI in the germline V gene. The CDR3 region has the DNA TGTGCCAGCTCGCACAATGAGAGGACTGAAGCTTTCTTT. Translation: CASSHNERTEAFF.